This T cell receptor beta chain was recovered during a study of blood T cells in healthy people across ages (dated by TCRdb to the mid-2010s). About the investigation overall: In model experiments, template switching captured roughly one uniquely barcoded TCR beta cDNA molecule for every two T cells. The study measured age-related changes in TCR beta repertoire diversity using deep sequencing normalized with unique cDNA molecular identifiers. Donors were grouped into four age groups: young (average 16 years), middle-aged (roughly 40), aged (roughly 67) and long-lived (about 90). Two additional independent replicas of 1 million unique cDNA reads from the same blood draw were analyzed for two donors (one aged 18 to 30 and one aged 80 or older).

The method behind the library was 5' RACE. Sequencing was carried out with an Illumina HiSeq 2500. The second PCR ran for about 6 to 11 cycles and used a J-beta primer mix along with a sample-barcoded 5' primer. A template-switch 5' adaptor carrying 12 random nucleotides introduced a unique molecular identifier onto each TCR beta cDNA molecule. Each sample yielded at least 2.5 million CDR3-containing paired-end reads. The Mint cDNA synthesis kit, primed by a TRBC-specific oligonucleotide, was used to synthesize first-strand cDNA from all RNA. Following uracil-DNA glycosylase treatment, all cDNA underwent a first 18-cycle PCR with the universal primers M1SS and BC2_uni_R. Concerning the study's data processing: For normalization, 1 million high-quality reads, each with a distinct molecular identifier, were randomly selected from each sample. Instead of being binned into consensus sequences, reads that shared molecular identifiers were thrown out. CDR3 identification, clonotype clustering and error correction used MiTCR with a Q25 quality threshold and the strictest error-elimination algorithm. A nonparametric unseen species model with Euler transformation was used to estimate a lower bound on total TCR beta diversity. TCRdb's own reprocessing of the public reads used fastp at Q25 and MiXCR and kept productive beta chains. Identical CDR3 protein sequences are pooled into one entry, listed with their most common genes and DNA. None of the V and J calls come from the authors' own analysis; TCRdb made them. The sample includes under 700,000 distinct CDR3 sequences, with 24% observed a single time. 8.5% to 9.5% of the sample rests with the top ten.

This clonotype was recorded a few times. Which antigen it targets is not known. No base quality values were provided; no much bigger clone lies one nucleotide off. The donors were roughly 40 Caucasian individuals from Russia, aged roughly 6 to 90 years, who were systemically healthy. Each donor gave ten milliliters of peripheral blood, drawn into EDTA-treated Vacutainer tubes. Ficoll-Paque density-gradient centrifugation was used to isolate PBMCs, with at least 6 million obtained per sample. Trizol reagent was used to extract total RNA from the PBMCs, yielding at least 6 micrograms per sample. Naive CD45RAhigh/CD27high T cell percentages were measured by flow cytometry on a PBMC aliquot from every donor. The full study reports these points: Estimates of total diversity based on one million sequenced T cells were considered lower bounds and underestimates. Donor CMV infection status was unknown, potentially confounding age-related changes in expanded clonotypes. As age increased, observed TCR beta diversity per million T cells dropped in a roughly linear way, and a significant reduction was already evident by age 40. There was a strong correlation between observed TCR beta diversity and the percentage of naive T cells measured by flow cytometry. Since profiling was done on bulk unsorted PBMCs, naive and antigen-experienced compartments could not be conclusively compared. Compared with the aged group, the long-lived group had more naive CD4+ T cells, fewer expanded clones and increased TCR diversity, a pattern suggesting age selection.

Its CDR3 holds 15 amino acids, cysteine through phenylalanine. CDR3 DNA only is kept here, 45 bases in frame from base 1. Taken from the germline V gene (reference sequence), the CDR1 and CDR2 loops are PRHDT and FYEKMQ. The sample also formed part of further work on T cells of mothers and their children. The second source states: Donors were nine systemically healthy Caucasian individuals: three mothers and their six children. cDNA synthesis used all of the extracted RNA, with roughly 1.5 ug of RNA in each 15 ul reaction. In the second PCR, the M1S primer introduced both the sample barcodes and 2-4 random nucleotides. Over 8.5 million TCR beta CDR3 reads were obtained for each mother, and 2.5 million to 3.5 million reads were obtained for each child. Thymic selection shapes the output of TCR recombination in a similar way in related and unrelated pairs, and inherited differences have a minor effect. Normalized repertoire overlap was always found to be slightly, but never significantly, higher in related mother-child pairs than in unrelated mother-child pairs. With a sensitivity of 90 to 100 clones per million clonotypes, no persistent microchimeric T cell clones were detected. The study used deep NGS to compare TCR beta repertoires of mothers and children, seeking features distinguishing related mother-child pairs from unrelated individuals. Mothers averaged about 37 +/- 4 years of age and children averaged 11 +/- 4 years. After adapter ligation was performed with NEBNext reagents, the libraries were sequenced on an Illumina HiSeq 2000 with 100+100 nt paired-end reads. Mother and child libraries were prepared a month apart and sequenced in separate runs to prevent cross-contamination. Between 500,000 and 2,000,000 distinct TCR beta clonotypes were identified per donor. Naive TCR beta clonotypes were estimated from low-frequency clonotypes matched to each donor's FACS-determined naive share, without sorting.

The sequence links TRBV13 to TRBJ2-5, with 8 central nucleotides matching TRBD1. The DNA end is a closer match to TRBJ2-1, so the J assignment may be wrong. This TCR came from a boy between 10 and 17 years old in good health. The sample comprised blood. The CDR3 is CASSSGQGYYNEQFF. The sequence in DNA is TGTGCCAGCAGCTCAGGACAGGGTTACTACAATGAGCAGTTCTTC.